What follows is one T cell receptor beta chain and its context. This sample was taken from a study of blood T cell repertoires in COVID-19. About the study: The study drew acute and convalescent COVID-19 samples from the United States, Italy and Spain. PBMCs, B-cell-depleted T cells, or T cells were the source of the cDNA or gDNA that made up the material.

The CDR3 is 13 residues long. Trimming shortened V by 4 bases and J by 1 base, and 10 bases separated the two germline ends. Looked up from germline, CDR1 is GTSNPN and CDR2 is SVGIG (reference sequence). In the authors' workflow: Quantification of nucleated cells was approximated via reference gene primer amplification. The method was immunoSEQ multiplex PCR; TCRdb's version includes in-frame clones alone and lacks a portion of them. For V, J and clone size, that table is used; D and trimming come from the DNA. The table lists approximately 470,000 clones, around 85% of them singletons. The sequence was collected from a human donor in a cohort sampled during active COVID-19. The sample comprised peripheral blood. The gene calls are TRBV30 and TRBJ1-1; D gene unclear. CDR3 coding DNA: TGTGCCTGGACCCACGAGAGGAACACTGAAGCTTTCTTT. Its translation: CAWTHERNTEAFF.